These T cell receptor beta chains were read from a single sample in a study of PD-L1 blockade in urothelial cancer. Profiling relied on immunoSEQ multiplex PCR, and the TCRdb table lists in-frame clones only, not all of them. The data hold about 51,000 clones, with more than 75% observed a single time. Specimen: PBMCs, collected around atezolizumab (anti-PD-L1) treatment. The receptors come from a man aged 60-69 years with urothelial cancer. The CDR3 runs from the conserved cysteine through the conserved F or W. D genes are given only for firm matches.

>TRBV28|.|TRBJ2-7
TGTGCCAGCACTCCGACAGGTTCCTACGAGCAGTACTTC
CASTPTGSYEQYF
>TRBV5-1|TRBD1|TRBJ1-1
TGCGCCAGCTGTAATGGGGACAGGGACGCTGAAGCTTTCTTT
CASCNGDRDAEAFF
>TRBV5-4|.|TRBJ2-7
TGTGCCAGCAGCGGGGGAGGACGGAGGACGGACGAGCAGTACTTC
CASSGGGRRTDEQYF
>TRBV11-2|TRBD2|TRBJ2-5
TGTGCCAGCAGCTTAAGGGGGGCTAGCGGGACACATGCAGAGACCCAGTACTTC
CASSLRGASGTHAETQYF
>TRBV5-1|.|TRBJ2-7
TGCGCCAGCAGCTCAGACTGGGCCTACGAGCAGTACTTC
CASSSDWAYEQYF
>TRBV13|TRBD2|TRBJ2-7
TGTGCCAGCAGCCCGAGCGGACTAGCGGGGGGTTTTTACGAGCAGTACTTC
CASSPSGLAGGFYEQYF
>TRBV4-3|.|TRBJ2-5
TGCGCCAGCAGCCAAGTTTCTTTCCGCCAGAGAGGGGAGACCCAGTACTTC
CASSQVSFRQRGETQYF
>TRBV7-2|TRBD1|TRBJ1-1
TGTGCCAGCAGCTTAGTTGCAGGGGGCGGCACTGAAGCTTTCTTT
CASSLVAGGGTEAFF
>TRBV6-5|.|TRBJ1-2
TGTGCCAGCAGAAGGGACACAGCTAACTATGGCTACACCTTC
CASRRDTANYGYTF
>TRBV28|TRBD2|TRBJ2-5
TGTGCCAGCAGTTTATGGACTAGCGGGAGGTTTCCAGAGACCCAGTACTTC
CASSLWTSGRFPETQYF
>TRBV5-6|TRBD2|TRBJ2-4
TGTGCCAGCAGCTCGACCAGCGGGAGCGGGGCCTGGTACATTCAGTACTTC
CASSSTSGSGAWYIQYF